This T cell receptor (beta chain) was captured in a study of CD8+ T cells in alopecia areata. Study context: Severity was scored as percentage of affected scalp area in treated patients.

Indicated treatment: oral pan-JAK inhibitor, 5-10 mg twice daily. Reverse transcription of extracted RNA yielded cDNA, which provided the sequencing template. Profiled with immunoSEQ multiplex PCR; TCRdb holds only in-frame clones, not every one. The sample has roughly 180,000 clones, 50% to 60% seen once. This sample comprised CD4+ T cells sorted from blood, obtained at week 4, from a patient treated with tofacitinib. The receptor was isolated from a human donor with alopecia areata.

Here the CDR3 reads CASSQAGGQSGELFF. The DNA of the CDR3 is TGTGCCAGCAGCCAAGCGGGGGGGCAAAGCGGGGAGCTGTTTTTT. The chain has TRBV4-2 and TRBJ2-2; 8 bases map to TRBD2. Trimming took 1 base from V and 7 from J; bases not matched to a gene: 5. The CDR3 spans 15 residues. Germline V gene lookup returns CDR1 LGHNA and CDR2 YNFKEQ.